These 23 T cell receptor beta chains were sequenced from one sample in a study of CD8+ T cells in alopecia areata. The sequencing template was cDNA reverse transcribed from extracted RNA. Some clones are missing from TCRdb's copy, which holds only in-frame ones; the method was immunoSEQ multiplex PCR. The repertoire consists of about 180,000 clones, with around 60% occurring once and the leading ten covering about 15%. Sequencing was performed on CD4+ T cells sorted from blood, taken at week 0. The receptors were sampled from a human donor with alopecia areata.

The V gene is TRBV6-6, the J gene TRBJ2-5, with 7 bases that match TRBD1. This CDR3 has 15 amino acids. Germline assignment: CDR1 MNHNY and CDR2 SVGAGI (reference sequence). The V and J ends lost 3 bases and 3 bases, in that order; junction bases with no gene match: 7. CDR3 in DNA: TGTGCCAGCAGTTATCGGACAGGTCAGAAAGAGACCCAGTACTTC. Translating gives CASSYRTGQKETQYF.

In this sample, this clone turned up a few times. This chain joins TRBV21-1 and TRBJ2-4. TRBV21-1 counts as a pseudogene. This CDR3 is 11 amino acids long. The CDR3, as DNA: TGTGCCAGCAGCAAATGCGCAGCCTGGTACTTC. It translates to CASSKCAAWYF.

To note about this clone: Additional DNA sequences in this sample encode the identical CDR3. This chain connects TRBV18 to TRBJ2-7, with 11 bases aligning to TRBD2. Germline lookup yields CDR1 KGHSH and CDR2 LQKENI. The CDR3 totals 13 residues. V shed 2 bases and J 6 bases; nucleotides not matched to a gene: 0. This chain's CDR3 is CASSPGLAGEQYF. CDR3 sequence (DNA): TGTGCCAGCTCACCAGGACTAGCGGGCGAGCAGTACTTC.

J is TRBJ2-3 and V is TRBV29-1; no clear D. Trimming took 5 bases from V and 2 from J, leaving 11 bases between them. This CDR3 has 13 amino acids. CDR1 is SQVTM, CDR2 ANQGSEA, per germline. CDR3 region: CSVRNKLTDTQYF. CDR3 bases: TGCAGCGTTCGGAATAAACTCACAGATACGCAGTATTTT.

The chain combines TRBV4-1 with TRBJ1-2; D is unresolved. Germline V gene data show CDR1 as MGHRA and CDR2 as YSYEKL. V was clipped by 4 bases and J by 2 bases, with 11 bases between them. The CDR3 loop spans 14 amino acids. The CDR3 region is CASSPVVPNYGYTF. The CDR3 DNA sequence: TGCGCCAGCAGCCCGGTCGTACCGAACTATGGCTACACCTTC.

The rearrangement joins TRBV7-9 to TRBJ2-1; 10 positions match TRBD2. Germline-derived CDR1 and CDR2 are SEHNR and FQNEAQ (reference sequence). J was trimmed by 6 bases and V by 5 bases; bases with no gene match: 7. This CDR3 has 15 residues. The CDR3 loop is CASSTLAGAPNEQFF. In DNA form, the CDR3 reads TGTGCCAGCAGCACCCTAGCGGGGGCCCCCAATGAGCAGTTCTTC.

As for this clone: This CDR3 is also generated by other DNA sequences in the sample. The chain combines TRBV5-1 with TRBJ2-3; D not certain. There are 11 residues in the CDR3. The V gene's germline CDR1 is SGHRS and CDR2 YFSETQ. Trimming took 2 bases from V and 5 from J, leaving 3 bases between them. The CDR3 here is CASSFGDTQYF. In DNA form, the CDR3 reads TGCGCCAGCAGCTTTGGAGATACGCAGTATTTT.

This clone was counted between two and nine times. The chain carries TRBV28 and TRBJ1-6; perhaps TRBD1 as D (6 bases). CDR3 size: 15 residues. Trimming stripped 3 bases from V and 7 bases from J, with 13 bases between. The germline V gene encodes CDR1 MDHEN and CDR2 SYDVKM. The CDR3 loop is CASSFTSGGNSPLHF. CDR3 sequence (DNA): TGTGCCAGCAGTTTCACGTCGGGGGGCAATTCACCCCTCCACTTT.

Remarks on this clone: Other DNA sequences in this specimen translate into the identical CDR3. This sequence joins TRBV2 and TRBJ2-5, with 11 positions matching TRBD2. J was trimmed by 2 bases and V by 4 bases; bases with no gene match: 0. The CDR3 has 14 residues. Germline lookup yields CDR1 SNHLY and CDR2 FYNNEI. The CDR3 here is CASSASGGQETQYF. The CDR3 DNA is TGTGCCAGCAGTGCTAGCGGGGGGCAAGAGACCCAGTACTTC.

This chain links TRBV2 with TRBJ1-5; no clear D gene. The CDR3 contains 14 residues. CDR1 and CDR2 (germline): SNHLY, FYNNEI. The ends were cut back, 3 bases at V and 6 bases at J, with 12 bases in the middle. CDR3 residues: CASSEIPSRQPQHF. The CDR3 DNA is TGTGCCAGCAGTGAGATCCCCTCTCGTCAGCCCCAGCATTTT.

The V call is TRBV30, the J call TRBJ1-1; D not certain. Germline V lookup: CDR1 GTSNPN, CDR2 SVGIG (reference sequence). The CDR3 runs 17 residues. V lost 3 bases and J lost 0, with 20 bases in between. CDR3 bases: TGTGCCTGGAGGCCCCGGTTAGGGCCATACATGAACACTGAAGCTTTCTTT. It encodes CAWRPRLGPYMNTEAFF.

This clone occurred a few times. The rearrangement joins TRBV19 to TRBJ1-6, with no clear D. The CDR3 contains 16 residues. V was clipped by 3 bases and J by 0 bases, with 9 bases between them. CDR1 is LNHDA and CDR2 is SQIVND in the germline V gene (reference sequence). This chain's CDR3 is CASSMIGFSYNSPLHF. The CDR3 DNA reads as TGTGCCAGTAGTATGATCGGGTTCTCCTATAATTCACCCCTCCACTTT.

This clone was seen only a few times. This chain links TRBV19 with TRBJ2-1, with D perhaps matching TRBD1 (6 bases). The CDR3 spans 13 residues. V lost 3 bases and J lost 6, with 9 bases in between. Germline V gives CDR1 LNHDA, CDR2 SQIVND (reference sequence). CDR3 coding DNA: TGTGCCAGTAGTATCGAAGGGGGCAATGAGCAGTTCTTC. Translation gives CASSIEGGNEQFF.

CDR3 protein: CASSQLGLGEQYF. For the CDR3, the DNA is TGTGCCAGCAGCCAACTGGGTTTGGGCGAGCAGTACTTC. The rearrangement uses TRBV14 and TRBJ2-7; the D is unclear. CDR1 and CDR2 from the germline V gene are SGHDN and FVKESK. CDR3 length: 13 residues. Trimming took off 2 bases at V and 6 bases at J, with 11 bases between the two ends.

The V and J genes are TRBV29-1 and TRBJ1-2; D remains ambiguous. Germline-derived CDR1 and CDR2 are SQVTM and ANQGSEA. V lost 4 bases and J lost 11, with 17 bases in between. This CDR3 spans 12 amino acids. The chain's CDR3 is CSVAVMGRKYTF. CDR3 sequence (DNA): TGCAGCGTTGCGGTCATGGGCAGAAAATACACCTTC.

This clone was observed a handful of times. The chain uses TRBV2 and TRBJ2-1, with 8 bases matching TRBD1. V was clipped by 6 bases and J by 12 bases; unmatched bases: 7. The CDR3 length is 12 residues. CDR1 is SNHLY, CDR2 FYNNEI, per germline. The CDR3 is CASSAQGAGQFF. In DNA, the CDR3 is TGTGCCAGCAGCGCTCAGGGGGCCGGGCAGTTCTTC.

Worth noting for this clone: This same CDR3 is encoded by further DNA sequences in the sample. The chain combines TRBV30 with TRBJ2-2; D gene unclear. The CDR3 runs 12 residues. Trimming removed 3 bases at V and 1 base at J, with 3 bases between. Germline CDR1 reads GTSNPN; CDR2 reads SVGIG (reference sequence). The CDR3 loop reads CAWRGNTGELFF. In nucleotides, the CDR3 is TGTGCCTGGAGAGGGAACACCGGGGAGCTGTTTTTT.

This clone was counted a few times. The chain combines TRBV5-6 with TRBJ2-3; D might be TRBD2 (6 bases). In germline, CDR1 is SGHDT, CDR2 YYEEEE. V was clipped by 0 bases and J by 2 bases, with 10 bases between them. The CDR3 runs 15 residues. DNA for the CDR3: TGTGCCAGCAGCTTGGGTGGGGGGTTCACAGATACGCAGTATTTT. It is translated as CASSLGGGFTDTQYF.

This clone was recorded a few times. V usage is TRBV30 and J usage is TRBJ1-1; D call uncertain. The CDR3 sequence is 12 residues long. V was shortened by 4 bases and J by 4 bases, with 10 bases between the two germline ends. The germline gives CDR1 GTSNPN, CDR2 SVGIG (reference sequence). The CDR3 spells CAWKRVVTEAFF. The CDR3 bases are TGTGCCTGGAAAAGGGTGGTCACTGAAGCTTTCTTT.

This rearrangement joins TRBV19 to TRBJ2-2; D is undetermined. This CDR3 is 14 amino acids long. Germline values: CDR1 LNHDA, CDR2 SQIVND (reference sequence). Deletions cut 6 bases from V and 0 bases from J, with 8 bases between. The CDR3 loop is CASRTAANTGELFF. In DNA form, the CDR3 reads TGTGCCAGTAGGACGGCGGCGAACACCGGGGAGCTGTTTTTT.

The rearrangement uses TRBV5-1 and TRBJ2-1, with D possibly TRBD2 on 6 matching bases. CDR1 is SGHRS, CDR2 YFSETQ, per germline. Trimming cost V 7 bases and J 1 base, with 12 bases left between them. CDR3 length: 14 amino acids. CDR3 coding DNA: TGCGCCAGCTCGGCGGGGAATTCCTACAATGAGCAGTTCTTC. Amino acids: CASSAGNSYNEQFF.

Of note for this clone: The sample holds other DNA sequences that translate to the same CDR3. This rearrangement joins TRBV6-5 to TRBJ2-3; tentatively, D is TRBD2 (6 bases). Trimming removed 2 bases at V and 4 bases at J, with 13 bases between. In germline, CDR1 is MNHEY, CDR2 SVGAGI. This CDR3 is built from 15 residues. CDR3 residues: CASSYGGSGADTQYF. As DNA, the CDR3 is TGTGCCAGCAGTTACGGAGGTAGCGGCGCAGATACGCAGTATTTT.

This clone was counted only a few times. CDR3 loop: CASSIWAGHVNIQYF. Here the CDR3 DNA reads TGTGCCAGTAGTATTTGGGCAGGGCACGTAAACATTCAGTACTTC. The chain links TRBV19 to TRBJ2-4; possible D gene TRBD1, 5 bases. The CDR3 extends over 15 amino acids. The V gene's germline CDR1 is LNHDA and CDR2 SQIVND (reference sequence). V was clipped by 3 bases and J by 6 bases, with 15 bases between them.